This T cell receptor beta chain derives from a study of shared clonotypes between healthy human individuals. CD45RO-negative cells were positively selected for CCR7, leaving out terminally differentiated effector memory CD45RA+ cells. V lost 9 bases, J lost 4 bases, and 8 bases lay in between. CDR1 and CDR2 from the germline V gene are MNHEY and SMNVEV (reference sequence). This CDR3 comprises 11 residues. To note about this clone: Its antigen is not known.

Regarding the study as a whole: An expected dependence of interdonor clonotype sharing on sequencing depth was noted.

Measured with immunoSEQ multiplex PCR; TCRdb has only the in-frame clones, and not every one. The top ten clones hold 1.5% to 2% of a sample with roughly 2.1 million clones, more than 85% of them seen once. The rearrangement links TRBV27 to TRBJ2-3; D gene unclear. Input material: naive CD8+ T cells from PBMCs. The receptor was isolated from a man aged 18 to 30 in good health. Some clones in this sample may be carry-over from other donors' samples. The CDR3 region has the DNA TGTGCCAGTGAATATGCAGATACGCAGTATTTT. Translating it yields CASEYADTQYF.